This TCR beta chain was sequenced in a study of CD8 T cells in ankylosing spondylitis. Points from the study as a whole: Reactive arthritis synovial fluid and blood were previously reported to contain some motif variants. Made up of eight or nine highly homologous variants, a TCR beta motif appeared characteristic of ankylosing spondylitis blood.

With regard to this clonotype: What it recognizes is unknown.

Construction of TCR beta libraries was performed using quantitative 5'-RACE with molecular barcodes. TCRdb re-analysed the 5' RACE reads in MiXCR, keeping a single row per CDR3 protein. The sample consists of approximately 300,000 distinct CDR3 sequences, 8% of them appearing once. Germline lookup yields CDR1 ENHRY and CDR2 SYGVKD. The V gene lost 8 bases and the J gene lost 1 base, with 8 bases spanning the gap. The CDR3 totals 12 residues. The chain employs TRBV10-3 and TRBJ1-1, with D perhaps matching TRBD1 (5 bases). The sample taken for sequencing was blood, either unsorted or a sorted T cell fraction (not recorded which). The TCR originated in a male donor with ankylosing spondylitis. CDR3 sequence (DNA): TGTGCCATCGGTGGGGGGAACACTGAAGCTTTCTTT. Encoded protein: CAIGGGNTEAFF.